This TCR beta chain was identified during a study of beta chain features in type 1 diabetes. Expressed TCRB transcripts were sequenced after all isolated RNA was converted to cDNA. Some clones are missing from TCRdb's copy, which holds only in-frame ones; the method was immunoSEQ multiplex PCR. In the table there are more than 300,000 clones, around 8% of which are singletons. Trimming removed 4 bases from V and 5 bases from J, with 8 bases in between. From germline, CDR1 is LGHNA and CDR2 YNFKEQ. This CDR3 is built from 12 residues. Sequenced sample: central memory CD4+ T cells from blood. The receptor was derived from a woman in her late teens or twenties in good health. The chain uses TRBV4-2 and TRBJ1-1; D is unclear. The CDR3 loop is CASSLGETEAFF. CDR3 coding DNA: TGTGCCAGCAGCCTCGGCGAGACTGAAGCTTTCTTT.